A single sample gave rise to the 22 T cell receptor beta chains below, sequenced in a study of T cell responses to AZD1222 COVID-19 vaccine. This table comes from immunoSEQ multiplex PCR, and its TCRdb copy is limited to in-frame clones, with some not included. The table has 150,000 or so clones, roughly 90% seen once; the top ten hold under 1.5%. The material sequenced was peripheral blood, taken on day 0 of AZD1222 vaccination. These receptors all stem from an adult in good health.

The chain joins TRBV7-9 to TRBJ2-1, with D possibly matching TRBD1 (5 bases). CDR3 length equals 12 residues. Germline V gives CDR1 SEHNR, CDR2 FQNEAQ (reference sequence). V was pared by 3 bases and J by 7 bases, with 7 bases between. The CDR3 here is CASSLQGNEQFF. DNA of the CDR3: TGTGCCAGCAGCTTGCAGGGTAATGAGCAGTTCTTC.

This chain joins TRBV19 and TRBJ2-7; D unclear. CDR1 is LNHDA, CDR2 SQIVND, per germline (reference sequence). The CDR3 spans 13 residues. V lost 4 bases and J 7 bases, leaving 14 bases between the germline ends. CDR3 sequence reads: CASSTATTGEQYF. The CDR3 DNA sequence: TGTGCCAGTAGTACAGCGACGACCGGGGAGCAGTACTTC.

The chain recombines TRBV12-1 with TRBJ2-7; the table's D call, TRBD1, has no DNA check behind it. TRBV12-1 is reported as a pseudogene. The CDR3 covers 13 residues. The CDR3 here is CASSRQGTYEQYF. CDR3 nucleotide sequence: TGTGCCAGCAGTCGACAGGGTACCTACGAGCAGTACTTC.

The gene calls are TRBV4-1 and TRBJ1-3; 9 nucleotides align to TRBD1. V shed 0 bases and J 9 bases; nucleotides not matched to a gene: 9. This CDR3 is built from 16 residues. Germline-derived CDR1 and CDR2 are MGHRA and YSYEKL. DNA of the CDR3: TGCGCCAGCAGCCAAGATTTCGGACAGGGGCGAGGCACCATATATTTT. This gives the protein CASSQDFGQGRGTIYF.

The chain links TRBV27 to TRBJ1-1; D uncertain. The CDR3 has 12 residues. CDR1 MNHEY and CDR2 SMNVEV come from the germline V gene (reference sequence). Trimming took 8 bases from V and 5 from J, leaving 12 bases between them. CDR3 DNA: TGTGCCAGCGGGCCGCGGAGTACTGAAGCTTTCTTT. Protein sequence: CASGPRSTEAFF.

The chain combines TRBV4-3 with TRBJ2-1; possible D gene TRBD2, 6 bases. The CDR3 extends over 18 amino acids. Trimming took off 0 bases at V and 2 bases at J, with 17 bases between the two ends. The germline CDR1 and CDR2 sequences are LGHNA and YSLEER. The CDR3 DNA sequence: TGCGCCAGCAGCCAAGACCCGAGCCTAGCGACAACCTACAATGAGCAGTTCTTC. Translation gives CASSQDPSLATTYNEQFF.

There are a few counts of this clone. The chain is built from TRBV2 and TRBJ2-1, with D perhaps TRBD1 or TRBD2 (5 bases each). This CDR3 has 15 amino acids. Trimming removed 3 bases at V and 6 bases at J, with 15 bases between. Germline CDR1 is SNHLY and CDR2 is FYNNEI. This chain's CDR3 is CASSERGPGTNEQFF. CDR3 DNA sequence: TGTGCCAGCAGTGAGAGGGGCCCCGGGACCAATGAGCAGTTCTTC.

The chain employs TRBV6-2 or TRBV6-3 and TRBJ1-1; D gene uncertain. This CDR3 comprises 15 residues. The V end was cut by 2 bases, the J end by 5 bases, with 15 bases between. Per germline, CDR1 MNHEY and CDR2 SVGEGT. Here the CDR3 DNA reads TGTGCCAGCAGTTACCCCCCGGGGTTGGGGACTGAAGCTTTCTTT. Protein sequence: CASSYPPGLGTEAFF.

This chain uses TRBV19 with TRBJ1-2; 8 bases are shared with TRBD1. CDR3 length equals 17 residues. The ends lost 3 bases at V and 4 bases at J; junction bases unmatched: 13. Germline CDR1 reads LNHDA; CDR2 reads SQIVND (reference sequence). The CDR3: CASSMAITTGVGYGYTF. The CDR3 DNA follows: TGTGCCAGTAGTATGGCAATTACGACAGGGGTGGGCTATGGCTACACCTTC.

The chain recombines TRBV19 with TRBJ1-5; no clear D. V was cut by 7 bases and J by 1 base, with 14 bases left in between. The CDR3 totals 15 residues. From germline, CDR1 is LNHDA and CDR2 SQIVND (reference sequence). CDR3 loop: CASTTQLGSNQPQHF. The CDR3 DNA reads TGTGCCAGTACCACACAATTGGGGAGCAATCAGCCCCAGCATTTT.

The rearrangement links TRBV6-5 to TRBJ2-5; D might be TRBD2 (5 bases). The length of the CDR3 is 15 residues. The germline V gene encodes CDR1 MNHEY and CDR2 SVGAGI. The ends were cut back, 0 bases at V and 2 bases at J, with 10 bases in the middle. The CDR3 loop reads CASSYSGRLQETQYF. In DNA, the CDR3 is TGTGCCAGCAGTTACTCGGGGAGACTTCAAGAGACCCAGTACTTC.

The chain is built from TRBV5-1 and TRBJ2-1, with a possible D match to TRBD2 (5 bases). Germline V gene lookup returns CDR1 SGHRS and CDR2 YFSETQ. The CDR3 is made up of 14 amino acids. Trimming stripped 7 bases from V and 6 bases from J, with 17 bases between. Here the CDR3 DNA reads TGCGCCAGCCGCTGGACTTCCCCGTCCAATGAGCAGTTCTTC. The encoded protein is CASRWTSPSNEQFF.

The chain recombines TRBV3-1 (or the pseudogene TRBV3-2) with TRBJ1-3; unclear D gene. V lost 0 bases and J 4 bases, leaving 7 bases between the germline ends. From germline, CDR1 is LGHDT and CDR2 YNNKEL (reference sequence). The length of the CDR3 is 14 residues. The CDR3 here is CASSQDRPGNTIYF. Here the CDR3 DNA reads TGTGCCAGCAGCCAAGACAGGCCGGGAAACACCATATATTTT.

The chain employs TRBV11-3 and TRBJ2-7; no clear D gene. The CDR3 consists of 14 residues. The V end lost 2 bases, the J end lost 0 bases, and 8 bases lay between the germline ends. Germline-derived CDR1 and CDR2 are SGHNT and YENEEA. The CDR3 DNA reads TGTGCCAGCAGCTTAACCAGGCCCTCCTACGAGCAGTACTTC. This sequence encodes CASSLTRPSYEQYF.

Here the CDR3 reads CASSQDMGGQYGYTF. The DNA of the CDR3 is TGTGCCAGCAGCCAAGATATGGGGGGGCAGTATGGCTACACCTTC. This chain uses TRBV14 with TRBJ1-2; a weak D match, TRBD1 (6 bases). Germline CDR1 is SGHDN and CDR2 is FVKESK. Trimming took 0 bases from V and 5 from J, leaving 13 bases between them. The CDR3 length is 15 residues.

The V call is TRBV30, the J call TRBJ1-5; D uncertain. V lost 1 base and J 5 bases, leaving 9 bases between the germline ends. CDR1 and CDR2 from the germline V gene are GTSNPN and SVGIG (reference sequence). The CDR3 runs 13 residues. CDR3 nucleotide sequence: TGTGCCTGGAGTGATACTAGTGATCAGCCCCAGCATTTT. It yields the protein CAWSDTSDQPQHF.

V and J are TRBV11-3 and TRBJ2-3; D ambiguous. The CDR3 has 16 amino acids. V was shortened by 5 bases and J by 4 bases, with 19 bases between the two germline ends. The germline V gene encodes CDR1 SGHNT and CDR2 YENEEA. The CDR3 nucleotides read TGTGCCAGCAGCCCCCGAGACACTCCAGTAGCAGATACGCAGTATTTT. Protein product: CASSPRDTPVADTQYF.

The genes are TRBV13 and TRBJ1-5; D unresolved. The V gene's germline CDR1 is PRHDT and CDR2 FYEKMQ (reference sequence). CDR3 length: 14 residues. Trimming removed 5 bases at V and 5 bases at J, with 13 bases between. CDR3 DNA sequence: TGTGCCAGCAGCCAATCCCGCGGCGATCAGCCCCAGCATTTT. Protein product: CASSQSRGDQPQHF. The full variable domain, with the rest looked up from reference TRBV13 and TRBJ1-5, is AAGVIQSPRHLIKEKRETATLKCYPIPRHDTVYWYQQGPGQDPQFLISFYEKMQSDKGSIPDRFSAQQFSDYHSELNMSSLELGDSALYFCASSQSRGDQPQHFGDGTRLSIL.

The genes are TRBV5-1 and TRBJ1-2, with 10 bases lining up with TRBD1. The CDR3 is made up of 16 amino acids. The V gene end was trimmed by 3 bases and the J gene end by 5 bases; junction bases not matched to a gene: 10. CDR1 and CDR2 (germline): SGHRS, YFSETQ. CDR3 protein: CASSWGDRGVWYGYTF. The CDR3 coding sequence is TGCGCCAGCAGCTGGGGGGACAGGGGAGTTTGGTATGGCTACACCTTC.

The rearrangement links TRBV7-9 to TRBJ2-5; D not resolved. This CDR3 contains 13 residues. The ends were cut back, 2 bases at V and 8 bases at J, with 12 bases in the middle. Looked up from germline, CDR1 is SEHNR and CDR2 is FQNEAQ (reference sequence). CDR3 amino acids: CASSLHTLSTQYF. The CDR3 DNA reads as TGTGCCAGCAGCTTACACACCCTCTCAACCCAGTACTTC.

This clone was found once. The chain carries TRBV12-3 or TRBV12-4 and TRBJ2-7; the D is unclear. The V gene lost 8 bases and the J gene lost 4 bases, with 9 bases spanning the gap. The CDR3 has 11 amino acids. The chain's CDR3 is CASRAQYEQYF. CDR3 coding DNA: TGTGCCAGCCGAGCGCAGTACGAGCAGTACTTC.

The chain couples TRBV29-1 to TRBJ2-5, with D possibly TRBD2 on 6 matching bases. The V and J ends lost 6 bases and 6 bases respectively, with 17 bases between them. The CDR3 runs 13 residues. Germline CDR1 and CDR2: SQVTM and ANQGSEA. The CDR3 protein is CSVDRVEGQTQYF. For the CDR3, the DNA is TGCAGCGTCGACCGCGTGGAGGGTCAGACCCAGTACTTC.